What follows describes a single T cell receptor (beta chain). CDR3 length: 13 residues. Germline lookup yields CDR1 MDHEN and CDR2 SYDVKM. Between the trimmed V and J ends, which lost 7 bases and 2 bases, there was a span of 12 bases. The data are from a study of OX40 agonist ivuxolimab in advanced cancers. The wider study: Age averaged about 60 years (range about 23 to 80), and less than 85% were male.

The repertoire was sequenced with immunoSEQ multiplex PCR; TCRdb's copy has only in-frame clones and lacks some. Of roughly 59,000 clones listed, approximately 88% are singletons. The starting material was CD4+ or CD8+ T cells sorted from blood, obtained in a trial of the OX40 agonist ivuxolimab. The clonotype comes from an adult with an advanced solid tumor such as melanoma, head and neck, liver or kidney cancer. The chain carries TRBV28 and TRBJ2-7; D could derive from TRBD1 or TRBD2 (5 bases each). This chain's CDR3 is CASTLVGAYEQYF. The DNA of the CDR3 is TGTGCCAGCACCCTAGTGGGGGCCTACGAGCAGTACTTC.